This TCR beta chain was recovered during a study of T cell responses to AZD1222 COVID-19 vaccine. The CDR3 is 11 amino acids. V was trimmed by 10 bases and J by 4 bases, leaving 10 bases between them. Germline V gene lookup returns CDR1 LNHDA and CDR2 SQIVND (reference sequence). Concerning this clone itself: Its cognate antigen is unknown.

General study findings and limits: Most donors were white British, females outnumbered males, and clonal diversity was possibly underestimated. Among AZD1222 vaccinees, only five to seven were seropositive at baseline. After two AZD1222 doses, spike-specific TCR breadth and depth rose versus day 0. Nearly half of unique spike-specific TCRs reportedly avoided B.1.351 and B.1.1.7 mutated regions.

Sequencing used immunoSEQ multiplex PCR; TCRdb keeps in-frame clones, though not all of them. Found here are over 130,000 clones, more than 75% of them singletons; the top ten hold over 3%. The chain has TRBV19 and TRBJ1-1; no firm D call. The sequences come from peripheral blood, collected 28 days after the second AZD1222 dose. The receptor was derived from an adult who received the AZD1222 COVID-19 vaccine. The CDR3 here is CATQTSTEAFF. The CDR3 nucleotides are TGTGCCACCCAAACGTCCACTGAAGCTTTCTTT. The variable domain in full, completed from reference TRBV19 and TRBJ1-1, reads DGGITQSPKYLFRKEGQNVTLSCEQNLNHDAMYWYRQDPGQGLRLIYYSQIVNDFQKGDIAEGYSVSREKKESFPLTVTSAQKNPTAFYLCATQTSTEAFFGQGTRLTVV.